This record covers a single T cell receptor (beta chain). This sample was taken from a study of blood T cell repertoires in COVID-19. Cohort 3 donors counted as recovered after two negative PCRs, clearance, or resolved symptoms. Libraries were prepared by immunoSEQ multiplex PCR; TCRdb keeps only in-frame clonotypes and omits some of them. The table has about 390,000 clones, more than 75% seen once; the top ten hold around 9.3%. CDR1 and CDR2 from the germline V gene are MDHEN and SYDVKM. V dropped 3 bases and J dropped 8 bases, with 10 bases sitting between them. CDR3 length: 12 residues. The sequenced sample consisted of PBMCs or T cells enriched from blood (not recorded which). The rearrangement joins TRBV28 to TRBJ1-2, with unresolved D. The TCR sequence derives from a woman between 50 and 59 years old who had recovered from COVID-19. The CDR3 region has the DNA TGTGCCAGCAGTTTTAGTATGGAGGGCTACACCTTC. Translating gives CASSFSMEGYTF.